This TCR beta chain was profiled in a study of cytomegalovirus exposure and HLA in healthy donors. Overall study findings and caveats: TCR beta V- and J-gene trimming was later associated with a missense DCLRE1C variant. A later analysis found that most CMV-associated TCR beta chains appeared HLA-restricted. CMV serostatus was the sole immune exposure information available.

In the case of this clone: Its matching antigen is unknown.

This CDR3 has 14 residues. Germline CDR1 SGHTA, CDR2 FQGNSA. The J segment lost 2 bases and the V segment lost 7 bases, leaving 7 bases of the junction unmatched. With 60 Vbeta and 13 Jbeta primers, the PCR was carried out. Assay: immunoSEQ multiplex PCR; the TCRdb copy retains only in-frame clones and omits some. This sample has 83,000 or so clones, with around 76% found just once. The TCR sequence derives from a man aged 25 to 40 in good health and CMV-seropositive. The sequencing input was PBMCs. This rearrangement joins TRBV7-2 to TRBJ2-7; 8 positions agree with TRBD1. The CDR3 loop reads CASTYQGQAYEQYF. The DNA for the CDR3 is TGTGCCAGCACCTACCAGGGACAGGCCTACGAGCAGTACTTC. The whole variable domain, filled in from reference TRBV7-2 and TRBJ2-7, reads GAGVSQSPSNKVTEKGKDVELRCDPISGHTALYWYRQSLGQGLEFLIYFQGNSAPDKSGLPSDRFSAERTGGSVSTLTIQRTQQEDSAVYLCASTYQGQAYEQYFGPGTRLTVT.